The rows below give T cell receptor beta chains drawn from one sample of a study of CD8 T cells in Susac syndrome. Via MiXCR, TCRdb re-called the immunoSEQ multiplex PCR reads, giving one row per CDR3 protein. The sample lists 120,000 or so distinct CDR3 sequences, roughly 94% occurring once. Specimen: CD4+ T cells from PBMCs. These receptors came from a human donor with multiple sclerosis. CDR3s include the opening cysteine and the closing phenylalanine or tryptophan. Fields, in order: J gene, V gene, D gene, CDR3 DNA, CDR3 protein. A D gene is named only where the DNA matches it firmly.

>TRBJ1-2|TRBV30|-
TGTGCCTGGAGTGTAAAGGACACCTCTAACTATGGCTACACCTTC
CAWSVKDTSNYGYTF
>TRBJ1-1|TRBV12-3/TRBV12-4|TRBD1
TGTGCCAGCAGTTCGGCGGGACAGGAAGCTTTCTTT
CASSSAGQEAFF
>TRBJ2-7|TRBV7-2|-
TGTGCCAGCAGCTTACCCACCAGGGAGGAGCAGTACTTC
CASSLPTREEQYF
>TRBJ2-1|TRBV3-1|TRBD1
TGTGCCAGCAGCCAAGTAGAGGGACAGGGACTTCGGAATGAGCAGTTCTTC
CASSQVEGQGLRNEQFF
>TRBJ2-1|TRBV6-5|-
TGTGCCAGCAGTTACTCGAGGGTGGATGAGCAGTTCTTC
CASSYSRVDEQFF
>TRBJ2-7|TRBV6-6|-
TGTGCCAGCAGTGCGACAGGCGGAACCTACGAGCAGTACTTC
CASSATGGTYEQYF
>TRBJ1-1|TRBV5-6|-
TGTGCCAGCAGCCGAGCGGACAGTTGGACTGAAGCTTTCTTT
CASSRADSWTEAFF
>TRBJ2-5|TRBV20-1|TRBD1
TGCAGTGTCCCCAAACAGGGGCAAGAGACCCAGTACTTC
CSVPKQGQETQYF
>TRBJ2-4|TRBV6-2/TRBV6-3|-
TGTGCCAGCATGAGGGCGGGCGGAAACATTCAGTACTTC
CASMRAGGNIQYF
>TRBJ2-3|TRBV7-2|-
TGTGCCAGCAGCTTATGGGGGGCTAGCACAGATACGCAGTATTTT
CASSLWGASTDTQYF
>TRBJ2-7|TRBV4-2|-
TGTGCCAGCAGCCTGCGTGAAGGAGCCTACGAGCAGTACTTC
CASSLREGAYEQYF
>TRBJ2-5|TRBV7-3|-
TGTGCCAGCAGCTTAACAGGGCTAGGGAGGGAGACCCAGTACTTC
CASSLTGLGRETQYF
>TRBJ2-5|TRBV18|TRBD1
TGTGCCAGCTCACCAGGACAGGGTGGACAGACCCAGTACTTC
CASSPGQGGQTQYF
>TRBJ1-1|TRBV2|TRBD1
TGTGCCAGCAGTCCGGACAGGGATGGGGCTTTCTTT
CASSPDRDGAFF
>TRBJ1-5|TRBV10-3|-
TGTGCCATCAGTGAGGCATGGAGGGACGATCAGCCCCAGCATTTT
CAISEAWRDDQPQHF
>TRBJ1-1|TRBV12-3/TRBV12-4|-
TGTGCCAGCAGTTTAAGGCAGGGACGGACTGAAGCTTTCTTT
CASSLRQGRTEAFF
>TRBJ1-2|TRBV27|-
TGTGCCAGCGCCACCGACAGGCGCTATGGCTACACCTTC
CASATDRRYGYTF
>TRBJ1-1|TRBV19|TRBD1
TGTGCCAGTAGGGGGACAGGGAGGAACACTGAAGCTTTCTTT
CASRGTGRNTEAFF
>TRBJ1-3|TRBV7-2|-
TGTGCCAGCAGCCCCCCTCGGGGGGGCGACGCTGGAAACACCATATATTTT
CASSPPRGGDAGNTIYF
>TRBJ2-7|TRBV9|-
TGTGCCAGCAGCGTAGACGGGGTGGGCTCCTACGAGCAGTACTTC
CASSVDGVGSYEQYF
>TRBJ1-2|TRBV21-1|-
TGTGCCAGCAGCGGCCAGGGACTGGGCTACACCTTC
CASSGQGLGYTF
>TRBJ1-6|TRBV30|-
TGTGCCTGCCGCGGGTCGAGCTCCTATAATTCACCCCTCCACTTT
CACRGSSSYNSPLHF
>TRBJ1-5|TRBV3-1|-
TGTGCCAGCAGCCAAGATTCGGGGCCCGGGTGCAGTCTAGAGAGCAATCAGCCCCAGCATTTT
CASSQDSGPGCSLESNQPQHF
>TRBJ1-1|TRBV6-2/TRBV6-3|-
TGTGCCAGCAGTTCGAATAGTAGGGGGTTGGCTTTCTTT
CASSSNSRGLAFF
>TRBJ1-2|TRBV27|-
TGTGCCAGCCTGGGCGAATGGGGTGGCTACACCTTC
CASLGEWGGYTF
>TRBJ2-1|TRBV20-1|-
TGCAGTGCTAGAGATTCAGTGATGCGGGGTAACAATGAGCAGTTCTTC
CSARDSVMRGNNEQFF
>TRBJ1-4|TRBV27|TRBD1
TGTGCCAGCAGATCTTCGGGCAGGGGGTTGTTGGGACCAACTAATGAAAAACTGTTTTTT
CASRSSGRGLLGPTNEKLFF